The TCR beta chain under discussion was sequenced for a study of identical twins. It was template switching that added a universal primer site, and there were unique molecular identifiers on the cDNA. TCRdb itself ran the 5' RACE reads through MiXCR, one entry per CDR3 protein. The sample contains roughly 230,000 distinct CDR3 sequences, about 9% of which appear only once. The CDR3 has 15 residues. Germline V gene sequence: CDR1 SGHRS, CDR2 YFSETQ. Germline trimming cut 2 bases from V and 4 bases from J; bases unmatched to any gene: 8. This clonotype has a count of ten or more. Healthy Caucasians supplied all donations. This sample also belongs to another study, concerning yellow fever vaccine responses in identical twins.

Sequencing was done on a sample of CD8+ T cells sorted from blood. The J gene is TRBJ2-7, the V gene TRBV5-1; 8 positions match TRBD1. The sequence was obtained from a young woman in good health. CDR3 sequence (DNA): TGCGCCAGCAGCTTCACCGGGACAGGTGTGTACGAGCAGTACTTC. Its protein product is CASSFTGTGVYEQYF.